The T cell receptor (beta chain) described here comes from a study of response to subunit inactivated influenza vaccine. Whole-study findings and limits: There was a suggestion from the authors that each seasonal influenza vaccination recruits few new T cells.

V was pared by 4 bases and J by 8 bases, with 9 bases between. The CDR3 spans 12 residues. Per germline, CDR1 SNHLY and CDR2 FYNNEI. This clonotype was counted only a few times. Its antigen is unidentified. Using its own MiXCR run on the RT-PCR reads, TCRdb lists one record per CDR3 protein. This repertoire shows 550,000 to 800,000 distinct CDR3 sequences, roughly 13% found once; its top ten account for less than 9%. V usage is TRBV2 and J usage is TRBJ2-1, with D perhaps assigned TRBD1 or TRBD2 (5 bases each). This receptor was obtained from a man aged 50-59 years who received an inactivated influenza vaccine. The sequencing here drew on PBMCs from blood, taken around 15 days before vaccination. The CDR3 sequence is CASSVGGDEQFF. In DNA form, the CDR3 reads TGTGCCAGCAGTGTTGGGGGTGATGAGCAGTTCTTC.